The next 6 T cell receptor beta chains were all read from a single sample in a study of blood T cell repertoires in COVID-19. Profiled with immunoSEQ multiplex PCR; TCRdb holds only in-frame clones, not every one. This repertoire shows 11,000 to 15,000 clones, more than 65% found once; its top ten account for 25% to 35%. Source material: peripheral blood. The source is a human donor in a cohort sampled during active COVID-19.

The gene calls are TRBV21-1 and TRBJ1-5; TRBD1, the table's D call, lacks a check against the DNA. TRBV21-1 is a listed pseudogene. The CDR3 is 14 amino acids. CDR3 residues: CASSNNREGQPQHF. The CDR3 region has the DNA TGTGCCAGCAGCAATAACAGGGAAGGTCAGCCCCAGCATTTT.

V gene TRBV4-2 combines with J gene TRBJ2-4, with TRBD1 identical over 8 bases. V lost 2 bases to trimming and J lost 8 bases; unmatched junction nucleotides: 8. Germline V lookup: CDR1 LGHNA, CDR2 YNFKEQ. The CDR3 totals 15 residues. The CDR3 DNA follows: TGTGCCAGCAGCCAAAGAGACAGGGGCTTCGACATTCAGTACTTC. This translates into CASSQRDRGFDIQYF.

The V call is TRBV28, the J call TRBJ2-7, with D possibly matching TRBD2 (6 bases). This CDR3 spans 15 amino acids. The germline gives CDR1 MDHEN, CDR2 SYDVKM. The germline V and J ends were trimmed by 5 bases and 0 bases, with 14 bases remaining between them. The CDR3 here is CASSPLAGSSYEQYF. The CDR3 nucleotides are TGTGCCAGCAGTCCCTTGGCGGGAAGCTCCTACGAGCAGTACTTC.

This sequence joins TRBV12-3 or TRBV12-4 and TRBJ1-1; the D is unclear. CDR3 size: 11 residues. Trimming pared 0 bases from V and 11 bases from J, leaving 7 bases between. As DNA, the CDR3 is TGTGCCAGCAGTTTAGCGAGGGAGGCTTTCTTT. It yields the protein CASSLAREAFF.

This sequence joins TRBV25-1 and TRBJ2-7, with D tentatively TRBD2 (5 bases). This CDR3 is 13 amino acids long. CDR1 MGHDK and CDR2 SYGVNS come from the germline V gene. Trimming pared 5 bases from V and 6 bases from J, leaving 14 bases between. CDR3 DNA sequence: TGTGCCAGCAGTAGACACGGTCTAGCCGAGCAGTACTTC. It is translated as CASSRHGLAEQYF.

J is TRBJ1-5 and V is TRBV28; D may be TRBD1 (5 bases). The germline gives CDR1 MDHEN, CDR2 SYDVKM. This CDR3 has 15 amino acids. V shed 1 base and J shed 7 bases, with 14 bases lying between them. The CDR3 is CASSLSGGGGQPQHF. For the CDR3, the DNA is TGTGCCAGCAGTTTATCGGGGGGAGGTGGCCAGCCCCAGCATTTT. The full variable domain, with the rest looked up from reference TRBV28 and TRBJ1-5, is DVKVTQSSRYLVKRTGEKVFLECVQDMDHENMFWYRQDPGLGLRLIYFSYDVKMKEKGDIPEGYSVSREKKERFSLILESASTNQTSMYLCASSLSGGGGQPQHFGDGTRLSIL.